What follows are 19 T cell receptor beta chains derived from one specimen sequenced in a study of CD8 T cells in Susac syndrome. When the RNA was reverse transcribed, random hexamers were used with an input of roughly 0.45 to 1 ug. Via MiXCR, TCRdb re-called the immunoSEQ multiplex PCR reads, giving one row per CDR3 protein. The sample yields some 99,000 distinct CDR3 sequences, roughly 95% seen once. Sequencing was performed on CD4+ T cells from PBMCs. These receptors came from a human donor in good health.

The genes are TRBV6-5 and TRBJ2-3, with D possibly matching TRBD2 (5 bases). The CDR3 consists of 14 residues. Germline values: CDR1 MNHEY, CDR2 SVGAGI. Trimming took off 6 bases at V and 5 bases at J, with 15 bases between the two ends. CDR3 nucleotides: TGTGCCAGCAGGGGGTCGCTGGGGAGAGATACGCAGTATTTT. It specifies CASRGSLGRDTQYF.

The rearrangement uses TRBV11-2 and TRBJ1-6; a possible D gene is TRBD1 (5 bases). The germline gives CDR1 SGHAT, CDR2 FQNNGV. V lost 6 bases and J lost 10, with 16 bases in between. This CDR3 has 14 amino acids. The CDR3 nucleotides are TGTGCCAGCAGTTCGGGGACCAGCAGGTCACCCCTCCACTTT. Protein sequence: CASSSGTSRSPLHF.

The V gene is TRBV3-1, the J gene TRBJ1-2; perhaps TRBD1 as D (5 bases). Trimming cost V 0 bases and J 2 bases, with 7 bases left between them. Germline-derived CDR1 and CDR2 are LGHDT and YNNKEL (reference sequence). This CDR3 is 14 amino acids long. The CDR3 coding sequence is TGTGCCAGCAGCCAAGATGACAGAAACTATGGCTACACCTTC. It codes for CASSQDDRNYGYTF.

The chain carries TRBV10-3 and TRBJ2-2, with D maybe TRBD2 (7 bases). Trimming left V 7 bases short and J 6 bases short, with 12 bases between. CDR3 size: 13 residues. Germline V gene data show CDR1 as ENHRY and CDR2 as SYGVKD. In DNA, the CDR3 is TGTGCCATCACCGGGGGGCTGGCCGGGGAGCTGTTTTTT. As protein: CAITGGLAGELFF.

The chain links TRBV25-1 to TRBJ1-5, with 7 bases lining up with TRBD1. CDR3 length: 13 amino acids. J was trimmed by 5 bases and V by 2 bases; bases with no gene match: 0. Per the germline V gene, CDR1 is MGHDK and CDR2 is SYGVNS. The CDR3 sequence: CASSETGDQPQHF. Here the CDR3 DNA reads TGTGCCAGCAGTGAAACAGGGGATCAGCCCCAGCATTTT.

V gene TRBV29-1 combines with J gene TRBJ2-5; D ambiguous. The V gene's germline CDR1 is SQVTM and CDR2 ANQGSEA. The CDR3 is made up of 10 amino acids. The germline V and J ends were trimmed by 6 bases and 5 bases, with 7 bases remaining between them. The CDR3 here is CSVKDETQYF. In DNA, the CDR3 is TGCAGCGTGAAGGATGAGACCCAGTACTTC. Using reference TRBV29-1 and TRBJ2-5 for the parts outside the CDR3, the full variable domain is SAVISQKPSRDICQRGTSLTIQCQVDSQVTMMFWYRQQPGQSLTLIATANQGSEATYESGFVIDKFPISRPNLTFSTLTVSNMSPEDSSIYLCSVKDETQYFGPGTRLLVL.

Here the CDR3 reads CASRKETVSYEQYF. Written as DNA, the CDR3 is TGTGCCAGCAGGAAAGAGACGGTCTCCTACGAGCAGTACTTC. The J gene is TRBJ2-7, the V gene TRBV5-8, with D unclear. The ends were cut back, 5 bases at V and 0 bases at J, with 12 bases in the middle. Germline V gives CDR1 SGHTS, CDR2 YDEGEE. The CDR3 runs to 14 residues. The complete variable domain, with remaining parts taken from reference TRBV5-8 and TRBJ2-7, reads EAGVTQSPTHLIKTRGQQATLRCSPISGHTSVYWYQQALGLGLQFLLWYDEGEERNRGNFPPRFSGRQFPNYSSELNVNALELEDSALYLCASRKETVSYEQYFGPGTRLTVT.

The J gene is TRBJ2-7, the V gene TRBV10-3; D is uncertain. CDR1 and CDR2 from the germline V gene are ENHRY and SYGVKD. The length of the CDR3 is 12 residues. V was pared by 3 bases and J by 7 bases, with 10 bases between. CDR3 residues: CAISDSNQEQYF. For the CDR3, the DNA is TGTGCCATCAGTGATTCTAATCAAGAGCAGTACTTC.

The V call is TRBV5-4, the J call TRBJ2-1; the D gene is possibly TRBD2 (6 bases). This CDR3 region has 14 residues. Germline values: CDR1 SGHNT, CDR2 YYREEE (reference sequence). Trimming shortened V by 4 bases and J by 4 bases, and 12 bases separated the two germline ends. DNA of the CDR3: TGTGCCAGCAGCATCGGGCGGGGATACAATGAGCAGTTCTTC. Its protein product is CASSIGRGYNEQFF. Based on the CDR3 plus reference TRBV5-4 and TRBJ2-1, the full variable domain is ETGVTQSPTHLIKTRGQQVTLRCSSQSGHNTVSWYQQALGQGPQFIFQYYREEENGRGNFPPRFSGLQFPNYSSELNVNALELDDSALYLCASSIGRGYNEQFFGPGTRLTVL.

The chain employs TRBV30 and TRBJ2-3; no clear D gene. Germline lookup yields CDR1 GTSNPN and CDR2 SVGIG (reference sequence). V was cut by 2 bases and J by 1 base, with 10 bases left in between. The CDR3 length is 14 residues. The CDR3 nucleotides read TGTGCCTGGAGTCTCAAATCTGGCACAGATACGCAGTATTTT. Amino acids: CAWSLKSGTDTQYF. The full variable domain, with the rest looked up from reference TRBV30 and TRBJ2-3, is SQTIHQWPATLVQPVGSPLSLECTVEGTSNPNLYWYRQAAGRGLQLLFYSVGIGQISSEVPQNLSASRPQDRQFILSSKKLLLSDSGFYLCAWSLKSGTDTQYFGPGTRLTVL.

This clonotype was detected once. This chain connects TRBV7-3 to TRBJ2-5; D may be TRBD1 (7 bases). Germline V gene data show CDR1 as SGHTA and CDR2 as FQGTGA. Trimming removed 5 bases at V and 5 bases at J, with 18 bases between. The CDR3 extends over 15 amino acids. CDR3 coding DNA: TGTGCCAGCAGCCCCGAGCCAGGGGGGTTGGAGACCCAGTACTTC. This translates into CASSPEPGGLETQYF.

This chain links TRBV6-5 with TRBJ1-1; possibly TRBD1 for D (6 bases). Trimming removed 7 bases from V and 1 base from J, with 13 bases in between. Germline CDR1 is MNHEY and CDR2 is SVGAGI. This CDR3 is 14 amino acids long. Here the CDR3 reads CASTGGHPNTEAFF. As DNA, the CDR3 is TGTGCCAGCACCGGGGGACACCCGAACACTGAAGCTTTCTTT.

This chain joins TRBV3-1 and TRBJ2-2; weak D call: TRBD2 (6 bases). V lost 4 bases and J 4 bases, leaving 19 bases between the germline ends. Germline CDR1 is LGHDT and CDR2 is YNNKEL (reference sequence). This CDR3 comprises 17 residues. This chain's CDR3 is CASSLLLSSGVTGELFF. DNA of the CDR3: TGTGCCAGCAGCCTTCTCCTGAGTAGCGGAGTCACCGGGGAGCTGTTTTTT.

The V call is TRBV19, the J call TRBJ2-3, with 9 bases matching TRBD1. Germline V gives CDR1 LNHDA, CDR2 SQIVND (reference sequence). The CDR3 extends over 15 amino acids. J lost 2 bases, V lost 3 bases, and 3 bases had no gene match. The CDR3 bases are TGTGCCAGTAGTATCGGGACAGGGCCCACAGATACGCAGTATTTT. This sequence encodes CASSIGTGPTDTQYF.

V and J are TRBV24-1 and TRBJ2-7; 9 nucleotides agree with TRBD1. The CDR3 consists of 14 residues. Trimming cost V 5 bases and J 1 base; bases outside gene matches: 2. Germline loops: CDR1 KGHDR, CDR2 SFDVKD. The CDR3 region has the DNA TGTGCCACCAGTGGGGGACAGGGATCCTACGAGCAGTACTTC. Translating gives CATSGGQGSYEQYF.

V gene TRBV20-1 combines with J gene TRBJ1-2, with TRBD1 matching 7 bases. Germline lookup yields CDR1 DFQATT and CDR2 SNEGSKA (reference sequence). V lost 6 bases, J lost 4 bases, and 14 bases stayed unmatched. The CDR3 runs 15 residues. The DNA of the CDR3 is TGCAGTGCGCCCCGCCCGGGACAGCCAACCTATGGCTACACCTTC. This sequence encodes CSAPRPGQPTYGYTF.

The J gene is TRBJ2-7, the V gene TRBV4-3; the D gene is possibly TRBD1 (6 bases). V dropped 0 bases and J dropped 3 bases, with 12 bases sitting between them. This CDR3 spans 15 amino acids. The germline gives CDR1 LGHNA, CDR2 YSLEER. CDR3 DNA: TGCGCCAGCAGCCAAGACGGGACACCTGACTACGAGCAGTACTTC. Its translation: CASSQDGTPDYEQYF.

The count of this clonotype is one. The V call is TRBV6-6, the J call TRBJ2-2; weak D call: TRBD2 (6 bases). CDR1 is MNHNY, CDR2 SVGAGI, per germline (reference sequence). There are 13 residues in the CDR3. The V end was cut by 6 bases, the J end by 5 bases, with 10 bases between. The CDR3 DNA sequence: TGTGCCAGCAGATTGACTAGTACCGGGGAGCTGTTTTTT. This gives the protein CASRLTSTGELFF.

V and J are TRBV28 and TRBJ1-1; D call uncertain. This CDR3 has 15 residues. The germline V and J ends were trimmed by 2 bases and 2 bases, with 12 bases remaining between them. The V gene's germline CDR1 is MDHEN and CDR2 SYDVKM. The CDR3 reads CASSLPRSINTEAFF. DNA of the CDR3: TGTGCCAGCAGTTTACCACGGAGCATCAACACTGAAGCTTTCTTT.